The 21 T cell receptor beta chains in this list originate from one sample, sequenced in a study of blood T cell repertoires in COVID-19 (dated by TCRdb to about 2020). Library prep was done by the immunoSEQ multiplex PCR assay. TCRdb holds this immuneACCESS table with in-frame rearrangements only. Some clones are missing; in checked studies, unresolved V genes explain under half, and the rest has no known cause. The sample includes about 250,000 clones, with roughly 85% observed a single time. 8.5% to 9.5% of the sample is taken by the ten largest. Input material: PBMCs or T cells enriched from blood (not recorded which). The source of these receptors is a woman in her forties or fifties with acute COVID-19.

Here the CDR3 DNA reads TGTGCCAGCACCAAAACAGGGGATCAGCCCCAGCATTTT. This gives the protein CASTKTGDQPQHF. V usage is TRBV7-9 and J usage is TRBJ1-5, with 7 bases identical to TRBD1. Trimming at V came to 7 bases and at J to 5 bases, leaving 5 bases not matched to a gene. CDR3 size: 13 residues. Germline V gene data show CDR1 as SEHNR and CDR2 as FQNEAQ (reference sequence). The full variable domain, completed using reference TRBV7-9 and TRBJ1-5, is DTGVSQNPRHKITKRGQNVTFRCDPISEHNRLYWYRQTLGQGPEFLTYFQNEAQLEKSRLLSDRFSAERPKGSFSTLEIQRTEQGDSAMYLCASTKTGDQPQHFGDGTRLSIL.

Written as DNA, the CDR3 is TGTGCCATCAGTGAGTCTGGGGGGACGGCGTCTTCACCCCTCCACTTT. It encodes CAISESGGTASSPLHF. V gene TRBV10-3 combines with J gene TRBJ1-6, with a weak D call TRBD1 (5 bases). Trimming pared 0 bases from V and 9 bases from J, leaving 15 bases between. CDR3 length: 16 amino acids. Germline-derived CDR1 and CDR2 are ENHRY and SYGVKD.

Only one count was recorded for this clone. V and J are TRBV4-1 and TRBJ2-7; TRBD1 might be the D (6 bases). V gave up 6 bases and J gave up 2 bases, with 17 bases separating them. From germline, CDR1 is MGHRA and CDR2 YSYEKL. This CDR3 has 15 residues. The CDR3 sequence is CASSLLPGQAYEQYF. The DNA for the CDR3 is TGCGCCAGCAGTTTACTCCCGGGACAAGCCTACGAGCAGTACTTC.

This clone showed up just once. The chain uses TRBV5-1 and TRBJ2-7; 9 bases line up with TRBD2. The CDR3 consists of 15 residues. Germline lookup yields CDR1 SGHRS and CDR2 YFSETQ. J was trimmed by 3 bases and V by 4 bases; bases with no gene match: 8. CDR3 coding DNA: TGCGCCAGCAGCACCCAGCGGGGGGCCGACTACGAGCAGTACTTC. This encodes CASSTQRGADYEQYF.

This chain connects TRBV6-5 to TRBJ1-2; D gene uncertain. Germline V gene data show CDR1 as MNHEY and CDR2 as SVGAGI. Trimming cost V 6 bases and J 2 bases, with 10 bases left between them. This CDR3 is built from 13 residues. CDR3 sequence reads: CASRGDGNYGYTF. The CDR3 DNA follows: TGTGCCAGCAGGGGCGACGGAAACTATGGCTACACCTTC.

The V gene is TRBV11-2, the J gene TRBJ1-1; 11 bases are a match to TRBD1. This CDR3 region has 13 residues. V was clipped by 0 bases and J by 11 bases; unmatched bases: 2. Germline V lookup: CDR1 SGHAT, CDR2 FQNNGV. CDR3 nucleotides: TGTGCCAGCAGCTTAGAGTGGGACAGGGGGGCTTTCTTT. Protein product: CASSLEWDRGAFF.

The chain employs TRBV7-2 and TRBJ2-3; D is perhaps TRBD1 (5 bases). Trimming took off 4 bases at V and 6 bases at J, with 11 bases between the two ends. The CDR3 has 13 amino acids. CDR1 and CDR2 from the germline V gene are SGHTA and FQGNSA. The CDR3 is CASSSQGIDTQYF. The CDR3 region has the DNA TGTGCCAGCAGCTCCCAGGGTATCGATACGCAGTATTTT.

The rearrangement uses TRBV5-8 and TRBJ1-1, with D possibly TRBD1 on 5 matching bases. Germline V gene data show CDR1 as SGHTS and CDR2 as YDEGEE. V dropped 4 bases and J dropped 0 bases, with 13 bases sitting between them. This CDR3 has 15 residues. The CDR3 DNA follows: TGTGCCAGCAGCCCCGGCGGGGGGGTGAACACTGAAGCTTTCTTT. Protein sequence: CASSPGGGVNTEAFF.

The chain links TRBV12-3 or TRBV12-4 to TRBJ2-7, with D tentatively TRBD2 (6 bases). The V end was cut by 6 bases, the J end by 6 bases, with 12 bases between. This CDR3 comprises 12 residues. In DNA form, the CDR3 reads TGTGCCAGCAGCCGCCCCGGGAGCGAGCAGTACTTC. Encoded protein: CASSRPGSEQYF.

In DNA, the CDR3 is TGTGCCAGCTCACTGACAGGAGTCGGGTCCTACGAGCAGTACTTC. It encodes CASSLTGVGSYEQYF. J is TRBJ2-7 and V is TRBV18, with D possibly TRBD1 on 6 matching bases. Trimming took off 4 bases at V and 1 base at J, with 14 bases between the two ends. This CDR3 is built from 15 residues. Germline V lookup: CDR1 KGHSH, CDR2 LQKENI.

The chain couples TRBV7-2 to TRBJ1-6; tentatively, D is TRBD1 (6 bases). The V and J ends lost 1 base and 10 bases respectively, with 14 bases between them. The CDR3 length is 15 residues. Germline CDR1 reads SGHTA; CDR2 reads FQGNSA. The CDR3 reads CASSLDPGAHSPLHF. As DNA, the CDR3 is TGTGCCAGCAGCTTAGATCCAGGGGCTCACTCACCCCTCCACTTT.

The CDR3 sequence is CASSQNRGQPQHF. CDR3 nucleotide sequence: TGTGCCAGCAGCCAAAACCGCGGGCAGCCCCAGCATTTT. The chain recombines TRBV3-1 (or the pseudogene TRBV3-2) with TRBJ1-5; D is uncertain. CDR3 length: 13 residues. Trimming shortened V by 2 bases and J by 7 bases, and 9 bases separated the two germline ends. Germline lookup yields CDR1 LGHDT and CDR2 YNNKEL (reference sequence).

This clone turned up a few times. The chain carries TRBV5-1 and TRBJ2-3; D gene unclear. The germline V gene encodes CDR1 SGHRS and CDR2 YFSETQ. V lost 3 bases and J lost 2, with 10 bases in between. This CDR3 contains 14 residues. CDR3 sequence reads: CASSSDSPTDTQYF. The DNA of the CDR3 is TGCGCCAGCAGCTCAGACTCCCCCACAGATACGCAGTATTTT.

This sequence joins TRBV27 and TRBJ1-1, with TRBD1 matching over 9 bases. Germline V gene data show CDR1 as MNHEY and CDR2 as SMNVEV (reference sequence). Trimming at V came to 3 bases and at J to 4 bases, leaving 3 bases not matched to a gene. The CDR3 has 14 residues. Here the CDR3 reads CASSLGTGITEAFF. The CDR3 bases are TGTGCCAGCAGTTTGGGGACAGGGATCACTGAAGCTTTCTTT.

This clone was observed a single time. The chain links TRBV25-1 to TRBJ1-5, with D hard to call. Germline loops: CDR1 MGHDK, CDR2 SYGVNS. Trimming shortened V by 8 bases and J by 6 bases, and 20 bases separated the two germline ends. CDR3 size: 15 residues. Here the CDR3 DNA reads TGTGCCAGCTATATCGGCTTCCCGACTGGTCAGCCCCAGCATTTT. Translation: CASYIGFPTGQPQHF.

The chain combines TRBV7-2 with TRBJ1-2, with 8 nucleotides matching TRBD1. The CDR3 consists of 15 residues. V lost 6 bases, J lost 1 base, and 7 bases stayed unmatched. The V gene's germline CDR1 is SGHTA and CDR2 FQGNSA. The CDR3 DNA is TGTGCCAGCAGTCCACAGGGGGACCTTAACTATGGCTACACCTTC. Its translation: CASSPQGDLNYGYTF.

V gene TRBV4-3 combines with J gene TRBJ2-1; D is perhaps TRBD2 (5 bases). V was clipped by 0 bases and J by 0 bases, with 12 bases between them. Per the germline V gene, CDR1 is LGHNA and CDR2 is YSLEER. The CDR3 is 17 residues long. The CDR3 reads CASSQDPSGSSYNEQFF. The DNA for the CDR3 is TGCGCCAGCAGCCAAGACCCCAGCGGTAGCTCCTACAATGAGCAGTTCTTC.

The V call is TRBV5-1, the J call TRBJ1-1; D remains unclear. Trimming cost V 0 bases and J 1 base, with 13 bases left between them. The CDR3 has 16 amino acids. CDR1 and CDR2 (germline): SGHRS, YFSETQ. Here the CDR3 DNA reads TGCGCCAGCAGCTTGGATTCGGGAGCTCGGAACACTGAAGCTTTCTTT. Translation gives CASSLDSGARNTEAFF.

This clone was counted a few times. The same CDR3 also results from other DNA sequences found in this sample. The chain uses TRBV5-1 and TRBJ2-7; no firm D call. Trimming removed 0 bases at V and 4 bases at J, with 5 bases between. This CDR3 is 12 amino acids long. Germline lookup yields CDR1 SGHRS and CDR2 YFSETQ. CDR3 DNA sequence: TGCGCCAGCAGCTTGGACGCGTACGAGCAGTACTTC. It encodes CASSLDAYEQYF. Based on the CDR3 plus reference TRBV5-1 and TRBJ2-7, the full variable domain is KAGVTQTPRYLIKTRGQQVTLSCSPISGHRSVSWYQQTPGQGLQFLFEYFSETQRNKGNFPGRFSGRQFSNSRSEMNVSTLELGDSALYLCASSLDAYEQYFGPGTRLTVT.

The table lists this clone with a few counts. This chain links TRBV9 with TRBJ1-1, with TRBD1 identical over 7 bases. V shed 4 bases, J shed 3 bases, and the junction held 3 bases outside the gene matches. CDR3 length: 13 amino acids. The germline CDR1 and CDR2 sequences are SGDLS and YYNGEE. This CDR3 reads CASSTQGDTEAFF. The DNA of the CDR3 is TGTGCCAGCAGCACGCAGGGGGACACTGAAGCTTTCTTT.

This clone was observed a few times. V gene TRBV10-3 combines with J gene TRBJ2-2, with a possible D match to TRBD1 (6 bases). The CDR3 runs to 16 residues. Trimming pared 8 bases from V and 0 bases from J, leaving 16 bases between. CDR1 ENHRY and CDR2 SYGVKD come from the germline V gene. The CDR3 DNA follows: TGTGCCATCGGATTTGGGGGCAGCTCGAACACCGGGGAGCTGTTTTTT. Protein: CAIGFGGSSNTGELFF.